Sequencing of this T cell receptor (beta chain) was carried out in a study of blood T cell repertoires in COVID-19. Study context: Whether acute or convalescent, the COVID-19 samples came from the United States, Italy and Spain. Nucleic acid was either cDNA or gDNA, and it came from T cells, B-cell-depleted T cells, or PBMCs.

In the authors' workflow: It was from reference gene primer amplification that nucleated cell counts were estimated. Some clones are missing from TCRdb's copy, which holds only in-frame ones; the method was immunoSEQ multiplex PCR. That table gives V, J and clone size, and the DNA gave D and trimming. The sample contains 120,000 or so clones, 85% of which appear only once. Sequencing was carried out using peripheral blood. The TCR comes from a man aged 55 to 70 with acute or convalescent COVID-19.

This CDR3 is CASSLRGGGEYEQYF. The CDR3, as DNA: TGCGCCAGCAGCTTGAGAGGAGGCGGGGAGTACGAGCAGTACTTC. J is TRBJ2-7 and V is TRBV5-1, with D maybe TRBD2 (6 bases). The CDR3 has 15 amino acids. From germline, CDR1 is SGHRS and CDR2 YFSETQ. V lost 1 base and J 4 bases, leaving 15 bases between the germline ends.